Shown below are 28 T cell receptor beta chains from a single sample sequenced in a study of blood T cells in healthy people across ages. Combining a sample-barcoded 5' primer with a J-beta primer mix, a second PCR ran for about 6 to 12 cycles. MiXCR, run by TCRdb on the 5' RACE reads, gives a single entry per CDR3 protein. There are almost 550,000 distinct CDR3 sequences in the sample; 24% occur only once, and under 9% lies in the top ten. In addition, the sample was reused for a study of T cells of mothers and their children.

The sample was blood. Receptor source: a boy younger than 18 in good health.

This chain joins TRBV6-2 or TRBV6-3 and TRBJ1-1, with a possible D match to TRBD1 (5 bases). V shed 1 base and J shed 0 bases, with 15 bases lying between them. CDR3 size: 17 residues. Germline CDR1 is MNHEY and CDR2 is SVGEGT. The CDR3 loop reads CASSYFGAREVNTEAFF. The CDR3 nucleotides are TGTGCCAGCAGTTACTTCGGGGCGCGGGAGGTGAACACTGAAGCTTTCTTT.

This clonotype was seen a few times. The genes are TRBV12-3 or TRBV12-4 and TRBJ2-4; D is uncertain. CDR3 size: 13 residues. The V gene lost 5 bases and the J gene lost 2 bases, with 7 bases spanning the gap. The CDR3 DNA follows: TGTGCCAGCAGTAGGACGACCAAAAACATTCAGTACTTC. Residues: CASSRTTKNIQYF.

This chain uses TRBV20-1 with TRBJ2-5; a weak D match, TRBD2 (7 bases). The CDR3 spans 13 residues. V was pared by 0 bases and J by 5 bases, with 10 bases between. Germline V gene lookup returns CDR1 DFQATT and CDR2 SNEGSKA (reference sequence). The CDR3 region has the DNA TGCAGTGCTAGAGATGGGGGGGCTGAGACCCAGTACTTC. It yields the protein CSARDGGAETQYF.

In regard to this clonotype: Germline is not matched at one junction end, which may reflect a read error. This rearrangement joins TRBV2 to TRBJ2-2; D may correspond to TRBD1 or TRBD2 (5 bases each). The CDR3 contains 15 residues. Germline V gives CDR1 SNHLY, CDR2 FYNNEI. In nucleotides, the CDR3 is TGTGCCAGCTCAGTCCAGGGTCCCAACACCGGGGAGCTGTTCTTT. Its translation is CASSVQGPNTGELFF.

The chain recombines TRBV11-2 with TRBJ2-6; D tentatively reads TRBD1 or TRBD2 (6 bases each). Trimming left V 11 bases short and J 4 bases short, with 15 bases between. Per germline, CDR1 SGHAT and CDR2 FQNNGV. CDR3 length: 14 amino acids. As DNA, the CDR3 is TGTGCCTGCACTTCGGGGGCCGGGGCCAACGTCCTGACTTTC. This translates into CACTSGAGANVLTF.

The chain links TRBV12-5 to TRBJ2-4; no definite D call. CDR3 length: 13 residues. CDR1 and CDR2 (germline): LGHNT, FRNRAP. This chain's CDR3 is CAALGSAKNIQYF. CDR3 bases: TGTGCCGCCCTGGGCTCAGCCAAAAACATTCAGTACTTC.

Only a few counts were recorded for this clonotype. The chain couples TRBV10-3 to TRBJ1-5; 7 bases align to TRBD1. The CDR3 covers 15 residues. From germline, CDR1 is ENHRY and CDR2 SYGVKD. With V trimmed by 10 bases and J by 2 bases, 11 bases remained unmatched. The CDR3 spells CATHDRDLGNQPQHF. CDR3 bases: TGTGCCACACATGACAGGGATCTTGGCAATCAGCCCCAGCATTTT.

This clonotype has only a few counts. V and J are TRBV5-1 and TRBJ2-4; a weak D match, TRBD2 (7 bases). The V gene's germline CDR1 is SGHRS and CDR2 YFSETQ. V dropped 10 bases and J dropped 6 bases, with 17 bases sitting between them. The CDR3 loop spans 13 amino acids. This CDR3 is CASSGGGGNIQYF. CDR3 sequence (DNA): TGCGCCTCCTCGGGGGGCGGAGGAAACATTCAGTACTTC. The full variable domain, its missing parts supplied by reference TRBV5-1 and TRBJ2-4, is KAGVTQTPRYLIKTRGQQVTLSCSPISGHRSVSWYQQTPGQGLQFLFEYFSETQRNKGNFPGRFSGRQFSNSRSEMNVSTLELGDSALYLCASSGGGGNIQYFGAGTRLSVL.

This sequence joins TRBV7-2 and TRBJ1-2; perhaps TRBD1 as D (6 bases). V was pared by 6 bases and J by 4 bases, with 21 bases between. The germline V gene has CDR1 SGHTA and CDR2 FQGNSA. This CDR3 comprises 16 residues. CDR3 amino acids: CASRQLRYTGTYGYTF. In DNA form, the CDR3 reads TGTGCCAGCAGACAACTCCGGTATACAGGGACCTATGGCTACACCTTC.

This clonotype was seen only a few times. The chain employs TRBV10-3 and TRBJ2-1; TRBD1 matches 9 bases. The CDR3 is 14 residues long. With V trimmed by 6 bases and J by 3 bases, 3 bases remained unmatched. Germline V gene sequence: CDR1 ENHRY, CDR2 SYGVKD. The CDR3 here is CAISPGQGYNEQFF. In nucleotides, the CDR3 is TGTGCCATCAGCCCGGGACAGGGCTACAATGAGCAGTTCTTC.

This clonotype has just a few counts. J is TRBJ2-5 and V is TRBV27; 11 bases align to TRBD2. The J call may be mistaken, given a closer DNA end match to TRBJ2-7. Germline CDR1 and CDR2: MNHEY and SMNVEV (reference sequence). This CDR3 has 15 amino acids. The CDR3 protein is CASRGGTSGPYEQYF. The CDR3 DNA is TGTGCCAGCAGGGGAGGGACTAGCGGTCCCTACGAGCAGTACTTC.

V and J are TRBV2 and TRBJ1-1; the D is unclear. There are 13 residues in the CDR3. Trimming removed 5 bases at V and 0 bases at J, with 7 bases between. The germline V gene encodes CDR1 SNHLY and CDR2 FYNNEI. CDR3 in amino acids: CASSIRLNTEAFF. Written as DNA, the CDR3 is TGTGCCAGCAGTATTAGACTGAACACTGAAGCTTTCTTT.

The V and J genes are TRBV5-6 and TRBJ2-5; TRBD2 might be the D (5 bases). V lost 6 bases to trimming and J lost 6 bases, with 18 bases between them. There are 14 residues in the CDR3. Germline values: CDR1 SGHDT, CDR2 YYEEEE. CDR3 sequence: CASTQPGSPKTQYF. The CDR3 DNA reads as TGTGCCAGCACCCAACCGGGGTCCCCTAAGACCCAGTACTTC.

The rearrangement links TRBV29-1 to TRBJ2-7; D ambiguous. The germline V and J ends were trimmed by 5 bases and 2 bases, with 19 bases remaining between them. This CDR3 has 15 residues. Looked up from germline, CDR1 is SQVTM and CDR2 is ANQGSEA. CDR3 in amino acids: CSVRLVAAWAYEQYF. Here the CDR3 DNA reads TGCAGCGTTAGATTGGTGGCAGCTTGGGCCTACGAGCAGTACTTC.

At least ten counts were recorded for this clonotype. The chain combines TRBV7-9 with TRBJ2-7; 10 bases fit TRBD1. CDR3 length: 16 amino acids. Trimming cost V 4 bases and J 3 bases; bases outside gene matches: 9. Germline CDR1 SEHNR, CDR2 FQNEAQ (reference sequence). In DNA, the CDR3 is TGTGCCAGCAGCTCTCCGGGACAGGGGACATTCTACGAGCAGTACTTC. Translating it yields CASSSPGQGTFYEQYF.

This clonotype was counted between two and nine times. V is TRBV27 and J is TRBJ1-2; 8 bases fit TRBD1. Germline V lookup: CDR1 MNHEY, CDR2 SMNVEV (reference sequence). The CDR3 length is 14 residues. Trimming removed 5 bases from V and 8 bases from J; junction bases left unmatched: 10. The CDR3 DNA reads TGTGCCAGCAGTCCCAGGACAGGGACGGGAGGCTACACCTTC. This gives the protein CASSPRTGTGGYTF.

This clonotype was seen a handful of times. The chain links TRBV2 to TRBJ1-1; D might be TRBD1 (6 bases). Germline CDR1 is SNHLY and CDR2 is FYNNEI. V dropped 1 base and J dropped 2 bases, with 14 bases sitting between them. The CDR3 covers 16 residues. In nucleotides, the CDR3 is TGTGCCAGCAGTGAAGGGGGGGGCAGGGCCAACACTGAAGCTTTCTTT. Residues: CASSEGGGRANTEAFF. The complete variable domain, with remaining parts taken from reference TRBV2 and TRBJ1-1, reads EPEVTQTPSHQVTQMGQEVILRCVPISNHLYFYWYRQILGQKVEFLVSFYNNEISEKSEIFDDQFSVERPDGSNFTLKIRSTKLEDSAMYFCASSEGGGRANTEAFFGQGTRLTVV.

The chain carries TRBV20-1 and TRBJ2-7; 13 bases map to TRBD2. The CDR3 has 14 amino acids. Germline V gene sequence: CDR1 DFQATT, CDR2 SNEGSKA (reference sequence). V gave up 4 bases and J gave up 7 bases; unmatched junction bases: 7. This chain's CDR3 is CSAKRTSGSGEQYF. DNA for the CDR3: TGCAGTGCTAAACGGACTAGCGGGAGTGGTGAGCAGTACTTC.

J is TRBJ2-7 and V is TRBV6-2 or TRBV6-3, with D unclear. The assigned J gene may be wrong: the sequence end matches TRBJ2-1 better. CDR1 MNHEY and CDR2 SVGEGT come from the germline V gene. The CDR3 runs to 15 residues. CDR3 sequence reads: CASSYEAGPHNEQFF. The CDR3 DNA sequence: TGTGCCAGCAGTTACGAGGCAGGCCCCCACAATGAGCAGTTCTTC.

The sample holds many counts of this clonotype. The rearrangement uses TRBV6-1 and TRBJ2-7; D is possibly TRBD2 (7 bases). Germline CDR1 is MNHNS and CDR2 is SASEGT. With 5 bases removed from V and 2 bases from J, the gap between germline ends came to 16 bases. This CDR3 has 15 residues. CDR3 protein: CASSPRGGTTYEQYF. The CDR3 DNA reads TGTGCCAGCAGTCCAAGGGGAGGGACAACCTACGAGCAGTACTTC.

The J gene is TRBJ1-2, the V gene TRBV7-8; tentative D call: TRBD1 (5 bases). With 5 bases removed from V and 3 bases from J, the gap between germline ends came to 16 bases. Germline CDR1 and CDR2: SGHVS and FQNEAQ. There are 15 residues in the CDR3. CDR3 loop: CASSTRWQGYYGYTF. CDR3 bases: TGTGCCAGCAGCACCAGATGGCAGGGTTACTATGGCTACACCTTC.

V usage is TRBV7-9 and J usage is TRBJ2-3; tentative D call: TRBD2 (5 bases). The germline CDR1 and CDR2 sequences are SEHNR and FQNEAQ (reference sequence). The CDR3 contains 14 residues. The V end lost 2 bases, the J end lost 9 bases, and 15 bases lay between the germline ends. The CDR3 DNA follows: TGTGCCAGCAGCTTATCCAGCCCCAGCGGCACGCAGTATTTT. Translating gives CASSLSSPSGTQYF.

The table lists this clonotype with a few counts. The V call is TRBV7-2, the J call TRBJ1-2, with D possibly being TRBD1 (6 bases). V was cut by 3 bases and J by 0 bases, with 17 bases left in between. The CDR3 loop spans 17 amino acids. Per the germline V gene, CDR1 is SGHTA and CDR2 is FQGNSA. The CDR3 loop is CASSLGGSTGSNYGYTF. CDR3 in DNA: TGTGCCAGCAGCTTGGGGGGGTCAACAGGGTCTAACTATGGCTACACCTTC. Full variable domain (remainder filled in from reference TRBV7-2 and TRBJ1-2): GAGVSQSPSNKVTEKGKDVELRCDPISGHTALYWYRQSLGQGLEFLIYFQGNSAPDKSGLPSDRFSAERTGGSVSTLTIQRTQQEDSAVYLCASSLGGSTGSNYGYTFGSGTRLTVV.

This clonotype was observed a few times. The chain couples TRBV5-6 to TRBJ2-5; 11 bases fit TRBD2. V lost 0 bases, J lost 5 bases, and 9 bases stayed unmatched. The CDR3 is 17 residues long. From germline, CDR1 is SGHDT and CDR2 YYEEEE. CDR3 sequence reads: CASSLVGTSGPGETQYF. The CDR3, as DNA: TGTGCCAGCAGCTTGGTGGGGACTAGCGGACCCGGGGAGACCCAGTACTTC.

In this sample, this clonotype turned up many times. The chain combines TRBV2 with TRBJ2-3; D is undetermined. V was clipped by 3 bases and J by 4 bases, with 11 bases between them. Germline loops: CDR1 SNHLY, CDR2 FYNNEI. The CDR3 sequence is 14 residues long. CDR3 loop: CASSDVSNPDTQYF. CDR3 bases: TGTGCCAGCAGTGATGTATCCAACCCAGATACGCAGTATTTT.

This clonotype has a single count. This chain links TRBV14 with TRBJ2-7; no firm D call. The CDR3 covers 12 residues. Germline assignment: CDR1 SGHDN and CDR2 FVKESK. Trimming cost V 1 base and J 7 bases, with 8 bases left between them. The CDR3 reads CASSQVSWEQYF. The CDR3 DNA is TGTGCCAGCAGCCAAGTCTCGTGGGAGCAGTACTTC.

In its sample, this clonotype was seen many times. V gene TRBV7-2 combines with J gene TRBJ2-2; TRBD1 agrees at 7 bases. V was clipped by 1 base and J by 0 bases; unmatched bases: 8. CDR1 is SGHTA, CDR2 FQGNSA, per germline. This CDR3 is 18 amino acids long. CDR3 in amino acids: CASSLVARGTANTGELFF. DNA for the CDR3: TGTGCCAGCAGCTTAGTAGCCAGGGGGACAGCGAACACCGGGGAGCTGTTTTTT.

This clonotype was detected a few times. This rearrangement joins TRBV18 to TRBJ2-2; D is uncertain. V dropped 2 bases and J dropped 0 bases, with 7 bases sitting between them. The CDR3 spans 15 residues. Germline V gene sequence: CDR1 KGHSH, CDR2 LQKENI. The DNA of the CDR3 is TGTGCCAGCTCACCATCGGCCCCGAACACCGGGGAGCTGTTTTTT. Translation gives CASSPSAPNTGELFF.